These T cell receptor beta chains were read from a single sample in a study of blood T cell repertoires in COVID-19. Produced via immunoSEQ multiplex PCR; TCRdb's table is partial and in-frame only. The table includes 200,000 to 250,000 clones, approximately 91% detected once. Sequenced input: peripheral blood. Receptor source: a man in his fifties with COVID-19, enrolled during active disease. Each CDR3 is given without its conserved first and last residue. The D gene is left open where the match is weak.

d_call: TRBD1
v_call: TRBV27
j_call: TRBJ1-6
cdr3_aa: ASSPYGTGAAGYYNSPLH

d_call: TRBD2
v_call: TRBV19
j_call: TRBJ2-1
cdr3_aa: ASSIRAGGGEGEQF

d_call: TRBD2
v_call: TRBV10-3
j_call: TRBJ2-3
cdr3_aa: AISLAGTSGTQY

d_call: .
v_call: TRBV5-1
j_call: TRBJ2-1
cdr3_aa: ASSFNQNEQF

d_call: TRBD1
v_call: TRBV29-1
j_call: TRBJ2-7
cdr3_aa: SVADRADEQY

d_call: TRBD2
v_call: TRBV7-2
j_call: TRBJ2-1
cdr3_aa: ASSLTGTSGHNEQF

d_call: TRBD2
v_call: TRBV18
j_call: TRBJ2-2
cdr3_aa: ASSPPIAGANTGELF

d_call: .
v_call: TRBV4-1
j_call: TRBJ2-3
cdr3_aa: ASSQVQGTDTQY

d_call: TRBD2
v_call: TRBV5-1
j_call: TRBJ2-7
cdr3_aa: ASSQGLVVSYEQY

d_call: TRBD1
v_call: TRBV7-2
j_call: TRBJ1-6
cdr3_aa: ASSPRDRSSYNSPLH

d_call: .
v_call: TRBV28
j_call: TRBJ1-2
cdr3_aa: ASSLSRGGYT

d_call: .
v_call: TRBV7-2
j_call: TRBJ2-3
cdr3_aa: ASSLVWPKDTQY

d_call: .
v_call: TRBV7-2
j_call: TRBJ2-7
cdr3_aa: ASSLGLGGYEQY

d_call: TRBD2
v_call: TRBV30
j_call: TRBJ2-2
cdr3_aa: AWNEGLAGAGELF

d_call: TRBD2
v_call: TRBV19
j_call: TRBJ2-1
cdr3_aa: ASSPLGLAGDHEQF

d_call: TRBD1
v_call: TRBV7-9
j_call: TRBJ2-1
cdr3_aa: ASSSADRVFYNEQF

d_call: TRBD2
v_call: TRBV2
j_call: TRBJ2-5
cdr3_aa: ASSEEREWGTQY